These 25 T cell receptor beta chains came from one sample sequenced in a study of patients and donors after allogeneic stem cell transplantation (dated by TCRdb to 2019 to 2021). Library preparation used RT-PCR. For sequencing, a NextSeq 550 was employed. TCRdb itself trimmed the public reads at Q25 with fastp, ran MiXCR and retained productive beta chains. Every CDR3 protein is listed once, alongside the most common genes and DNA of its rows. The sample table shows around 150,000 distinct CDR3 sequences, and roughly 30% are seen once. Of the sample, 3.2% falls within the top ten clones. The source material was blood, either unsorted or a sorted T cell fraction (not recorded which). Receptor source: a human donor who was either an allogeneic HSCT recipient or a stem cell or donor lymphocyte infusion donor (not recorded which). It is not recorded whose cells these are; they may come from a transplant donor.

The chain is built from TRBV6-1 and TRBJ2-3; 7 positions match TRBD1. The CDR3 runs to 15 residues. J was trimmed by 2 bases and V by 5 bases; bases with no gene match: 7. Looked up from germline, CDR1 is MNHNS and CDR2 is SASEGT. CDR3 DNA sequence: TGTGCCAGCAGTCCCACAGGGGATGACACAGATACGCAGTATTTT. Protein: CASSPTGDDTDTQYF.

This clonotype was counted a few times. The rearrangement uses TRBV20-1 and TRBJ2-7; D remains unclear. The CDR3 runs to 11 residues. V dropped 3 bases and J dropped 3 bases, with 6 bases sitting between them. Germline V gene lookup returns CDR1 DFQATT and CDR2 SNEGSKA (reference sequence). The CDR3 protein is CSASLVYEQYF. CDR3 in DNA: TGCAGTGCTAGCCTAGTCTACGAGCAGTACTTC.

The rearrangement links TRBV12-3 or TRBV12-4 to TRBJ2-7; D may be TRBD2 (6 bases). V dropped 6 bases and J dropped 4 bases, with 19 bases sitting between them. The CDR3 loop spans 15 amino acids. The CDR3 is CASRPTGEGLYEQYF. DNA of the CDR3: TGTGCCAGCAGACCCACGGGGGAAGGGCTGTACGAGCAGTACTTC.

This clonotype was detected a few times. This chain connects TRBV20-1 to TRBJ1-1, with a possible D match to TRBD1 (5 bases). The germline V gene encodes CDR1 DFQATT and CDR2 SNEGSKA (reference sequence). Trimming took 7 bases from V and 0 from J, leaving 12 bases between them. CDR3 length: 13 amino acids. This chain's CDR3 is CSGLGEMNTEAFF. The CDR3 region has the DNA TGCAGTGGTTTAGGGGAGATGAACACTGAAGCTTTCTTT.

The chain combines TRBV7-9 with TRBJ2-3; D might be TRBD2 (5 bases). This CDR3 spans 16 amino acids. Germline lookup yields CDR1 SEHNR and CDR2 FQNEAQ (reference sequence). V was pared by 4 bases and J by 0 bases, with 14 bases between. CDR3: CASSWAASPSTDTQYF. The CDR3 DNA sequence: TGTGCCAGCAGCTGGGCCGCTAGCCCTAGCACAGATACGCAGTATTTT.

The chain joins TRBV12-3 or TRBV12-4 to TRBJ2-7, with D perhaps given as TRBD1 or TRBD2 (6 bases each). Trimming removed 6 bases from V and 6 bases from J, with 21 bases in between. CDR3 length: 15 amino acids. CDR3: CASSLGAGRASEQYF. For the CDR3, the DNA is TGTGCCAGCAGCTTGGGGGCCGGGAGAGCGAGCGAGCAGTACTTC.

The rearrangement joins TRBV29-1 to TRBJ2-3; D is ambiguous. The length of the CDR3 is 13 residues. CDR1 is SQVTM, CDR2 ANQGSEA, per germline. Trimming stripped 0 bases from V and 2 bases from J, with 6 bases between. CDR3 in DNA: TGCAGCGTTGAAGATTTTTACACAGATACGCAGTATTTT. It specifies CSVEDFYTDTQYF.

This clonotype has a single count. V and J are TRBV29-1 and TRBJ2-5; the D gene is possibly TRBD2 (6 bases). Germline CDR1 and CDR2: SQVTM and ANQGSEA. Trimming took 3 bases from V and 0 from J, leaving 11 bases between them. CDR3 size: 14 residues. The CDR3 nucleotides are TGCAGCGTTGACGGACTAACGTACCAAGAGACCCAGTACTTC. Encoded protein: CSVDGLTYQETQYF.

This clonotype was seen at least ten times. The rearrangement uses TRBV5-1 and TRBJ1-5; no definite D call. Germline V gives CDR1 SGHRS, CDR2 YFSETQ. The CDR3 is 13 amino acids. V lost 0 bases and J 5 bases, leaving 6 bases between the germline ends. CDR3 DNA sequence: TGCGCCAGCAGCTTGGGAGGGCATCAGCCCCAGCATTTT. Its translation: CASSLGGHQPQHF.

This clonotype came up a few times. This sequence joins TRBV4-3 and TRBJ2-7; 9 nucleotides match TRBD1. Germline V CDR1 and CDR2: LGHNA, YSLEER. With 1 base clipped from V and 4 bases from J, the junction kept 5 bases outside the gene matches. CDR3 size: 15 residues. The CDR3 DNA is TGCGCCAGCAGCCAAGCGGGACAGGGTTGGTACGAGCAGTACTTC. This codes for CASSQAGQGWYEQYF.

This clonotype occurred a few times. The V and J genes are TRBV19 and TRBJ1-3; no firm D call. CDR1 is LNHDA, CDR2 SQIVND, per germline (reference sequence). V gave up 10 bases and J gave up 0 bases, with 10 bases separating them. The CDR3 loop spans 13 amino acids. CDR3 in amino acids: CATRSFSGNTIYF. Here the CDR3 DNA reads TGTGCCACCCGCTCCTTCTCTGGAAACACCATATATTTT.

The chain carries TRBV28 and TRBJ2-2; D may match TRBD1 or TRBD2 (5 bases each). From germline, CDR1 is MDHEN and CDR2 SYDVKM. The germline V and J ends were trimmed by 6 bases and 7 bases, with 18 bases remaining between them. This CDR3 comprises 15 residues. CDR3 region: CASSPPTTRGGELFF. The CDR3 DNA follows: TGTGCCAGCAGCCCCCCGACTACAAGGGGCGGGGAGCTGTTTTTT.

This rearrangement joins TRBV4-3 to TRBJ2-1, with D uncertain. Trimming took off 4 bases at V and 6 bases at J, with 7 bases between the two ends. CDR3 length: 12 residues. The germline V gene has CDR1 LGHNA and CDR2 YSLEER. CDR3 sequence: CASSRVSNEQFF. DNA of the CDR3: TGCGCCAGCAGCCGGGTATCCAATGAGCAGTTCTTC.

The V gene is TRBV5-1, the J gene TRBJ2-7, with 7 bases fitting TRBD2. The CDR3 sequence is 14 residues long. Trimming took 3 bases from V and 5 from J; bases not matched to a gene: 8. Per the germline V gene, CDR1 is SGHRS and CDR2 is YFSETQ. The CDR3 here is CASSSMGRGNEQYF. The CDR3 bases are TGCGCCAGCAGCTCCATGGGGAGGGGTAACGAGCAGTACTTC.

This clonotype was found a few times. CDR3 protein: CSAKELAGYNEQFF. Written as DNA, the CDR3 is TGCAGTGCTAAAGAACTAGCGGGATACAATGAGCAGTTCTTC. The V and J genes are TRBV20-1 and TRBJ2-1, with TRBD2 identical over 10 bases. V gave up 4 bases and J gave up 4 bases; unmatched junction bases: 4. The V gene's germline CDR1 is DFQATT and CDR2 SNEGSKA (reference sequence). The CDR3 loop spans 14 amino acids.

A note on this clonotype: Germline and junction disagree at one end, which may indicate a read error. This rearrangement joins TRBV7-9 to TRBJ2-6; D gene unclear. The CDR3 contains 14 residues. Germline V gene data show CDR1 as SEHNR and CDR2 as FQNEAQ (reference sequence). Here the CDR3 reads CADINYSGANVLTF. The CDR3 DNA reads TGCGCCGACATAAATTACTCTGGGGCCAACGTCCTGACTTTC.

The genes are TRBV7-2 and TRBJ1-5; D gene uncertain. The germline V and J ends were trimmed by 5 bases and 7 bases, with 12 bases remaining between them. The CDR3 extends over 13 amino acids. Per the germline V gene, CDR1 is SGHTA and CDR2 is FQGNSA. CDR3 amino acids: CASSLSTDQPQHF. The CDR3 DNA is TGTGCCAGCAGCCTAAGCACGGACCAGCCCCAGCATTTT.

This clonotype has a handful of counts. This chain connects TRBV11-2 to TRBJ1-5; TRBD1 matches 7 bases. This CDR3 contains 16 residues. Per germline, CDR1 SGHAT and CDR2 FQNNGV. The ends lost 5 bases at V and 7 bases at J; junction bases unmatched: 14. The CDR3 DNA reads TGTGCCAGCAGCCGTTCTACAGGGGCTATAAGACAGCCCCAGCATTTT. It translates to CASSRSTGAIRQPQHF.

This clonotype was found a few times. V usage is TRBV12-3 or TRBV12-4 and J usage is TRBJ1-2; 11 bases line up with TRBD1. CDR3 length: 15 amino acids. The V gene end was trimmed by 3 bases and the J gene end by 5 bases; junction bases not matched to a gene: 5. CDR3: CASSFRDRGGYGYTF. The CDR3 region has the DNA TGTGCCAGCAGTTTCCGGGACAGGGGGGGTTATGGCTACACCTTC.

The chain carries TRBV20-1 and TRBJ2-7, with 7 bases that match TRBD2. CDR3 size: 14 residues. Germline V lookup: CDR1 DFQATT, CDR2 SNEGSKA (reference sequence). V dropped 5 bases and J dropped 0; count of bases not matched to a gene: 7. The CDR3 nucleotides read TGCAGTGCTGGGTCTAGCGGCAGCTCCTACGAGCAGTACTTC. Protein: CSAGSSGSSYEQYF.

V usage is TRBV12-3 or TRBV12-4 and J usage is TRBJ2-7; D is perhaps TRBD1 or TRBD2 (6 bases each). V lost 5 bases and J 3 bases, leaving 14 bases between the germline ends. The CDR3 is 14 amino acids. Here the CDR3 reads CASSPLGGGYEQYF. The DNA of the CDR3 is TGTGCCAGCAGTCCCCTCGGGGGCGGCTACGAGCAGTACTTC.

The chain combines TRBV2 with TRBJ2-3; TRBD2 aligns across 7 bases. The CDR3 totals 15 residues. Germline trimming cut 6 bases from V and 2 bases from J; bases unmatched to any gene: 8. The germline CDR1 and CDR2 sequences are SNHLY and FYNNEI. CDR3 sequence: CASRALALVTDTQYF. The CDR3 DNA reads as TGTGCCAGCAGAGCACTAGCGCTAGTCACAGATACGCAGTATTTT.

The table lists this clonotype with a few counts. The chain joins TRBV12-3 or TRBV12-4 to TRBJ2-1, with 10 positions matching TRBD1. Germline trimming cut 3 bases from V and 2 bases from J; bases unmatched to any gene: 4. CDR3 length equals 16 residues. The CDR3 here is CASSFPTGGAYNEQFF. CDR3 bases: TGTGCCAGCAGTTTCCCGACAGGGGGCGCCTACAATGAGCAGTTCTTC.

In this sample, this clonotype turned up a few times. The CDR3 is CASSTRTGMNTEAFF. For the CDR3, the DNA is TGTGCCAGCAGCACCCGGACAGGAATGAACACTGAAGCTTTCTTT. The chain employs TRBV7-2 and TRBJ1-1, with 7 bases fitting TRBD1. Germline V gives CDR1 SGHTA, CDR2 FQGNSA. The V segment lost 5 bases and the J segment 0 bases; nucleotides outside the gene matches: 6. This CDR3 contains 15 residues.

This clonotype was seen only a few times. This rearrangement joins TRBV10-3 to TRBJ2-3; tentative D call: TRBD2 (5 bases). Germline V gene sequence: CDR1 ENHRY, CDR2 SYGVKD. The CDR3 has 14 residues. Trimming pared 8 bases from V and 4 bases from J, leaving 16 bases between. The CDR3 nucleotides are TGTGCCATCGGAGCGGTTCACCGCCCAGATACGCAGTATTTT. Translation gives CAIGAVHRPDTQYF.